This T cell receptor beta chain was sequenced for a study of blood T cell repertoires in COVID-19. The CDR3 consists of 12 residues. From germline, CDR1 is LGHDT and CDR2 YNNKEL (reference sequence). Trimming took off 4 bases at V and 8 bases at J, with 9 bases between the two ends. The method was immunoSEQ multiplex PCR; TCRdb's version includes in-frame clones alone and lacks a portion of them. The sample includes approximately 440,000 clones, 88% seen only once; the top ten take around 12%. The sequencing input was peripheral blood. This rearrangement joins TRBV3-1 (or the pseudogene TRBV3-2) to TRBJ1-3; the D is unclear. The origin of this receptor is a woman aged 50 to 60 with COVID-19, enrolled during active disease. Here the CDR3 DNA reads TGTGCCAGCAGCCGGCAGCGGGACACCATATATTTT. Translated: CASSRQRDTIYF.